Sequencing of this TCR beta chain was carried out in a study of blood T cell repertoires in COVID-19 (dated by TCRdb to 2018 to 2020). Regarding the study in general: Samples covering the acute and convalescent phases of COVID-19 were provided by collaborators in the United States, Italy and Spain. The repertoires were made available in a free public database intended to serve as a resource for research on the immune response to SARS-CoV-2. The prospective study material was composed of cDNA or gDNA derived from T cells, B-cell-depleted T cells, or PBMCs. Where HLA class I and class II types were available, the types were taken from metadata supplied by the sample provider, not from assay-based typing. A de-identified subject ID, COVID-19 status, age in years and sex were almost always included in the sample metadata. The samples were drawn from the first 160 participants of the ongoing ImmuneRACE study and from under 1,500 subjects provided by 6 global collaborators. Subjects who had been exposed to COVID-19, were actively infected with it, or had recovered from it provided the deeply sampled blood TCRbeta repertoires that made up the dataset.

Here is what the overall study found, with its caveats: Clinical and demographic metadata were provided uncurated, with the amount varying by source and participant.

CDR1 and CDR2, per the germline V gene (reference sequence), are GTSNPN and SVGIG. V is trimmed back by 3 bases and J by 8 bases, and the junction contains 8 bases that no gene match accounts for. Counted from cysteine to phenylalanine, this CDR3 has 13 amino acids. Only CDR3 DNA is held: 39 bases, read in frame from base 1. One collaborating source in Seattle enrolled patients while the patients were actively infected and followed the patients over time throughout the course of disease. The collaborating institutions used their own protocols to collect whole blood in K2EDTA tubes. For TCRbeta analysis, collaborators shipped samples as frozen whole blood, isolated PBMCs, or DNA extracted from either of those sample types. The immunoSEQ Assay, a bias-controlled multiplex PCR, was used to amplify TCRbeta CDR3 regions from genomic DNA. Concerning the study's data processing: Nucleated cell counts per sample were estimated from amplification of reference gene primers within the assay. To quantify the absolute abundance of each unique TCRbeta CDR3 rearrangement, sequence reads were collapsed and filtered. For each sample, productive Simpson clonality was calculated as the square root of Simpson's diversity index across productive rearrangements. The table was pulled from immuneACCESS by TCRdb, which kept in-frame rearrangements only. Such tables lose some clones; where checked, under half of the loss comes from unresolved V genes, and the rest has no known cause. V and J calls and clone size are those listed in that table; D and trimming were worked out from the DNA. Present in this sample are 380,000 or so clones, approximately 86% of which were seen just once. The ten largest clones capture about 7.1% of the sample.

Worth noting for this clone: Its antigen is currently not known. Base quality data are lacking; no much larger clone is found one base away.

The rearranged chain carries TRBV30 and TRBJ1-1, and 8 junction bases match TRBD1. The receptor's source is a woman in her fifties or sixties with COVID-19, enrolled during active disease. Sequencing was performed on peripheral blood. DNA sequence: TGTGCCTGGAGCCTGACAGGGGTCCGGGAAGCTTTCTTT. Its protein is CAWSLTGVREAFF.